These T cell receptor beta chains were read from a single sample in a study of T cell changes during pregnancy in multiple sclerosis. The assay was immunoSEQ multiplex PCR, and TCRdb's table has in-frame clones only and misses some. Of nearly 40,000 clones listed, about 90% are singletons. The sequencing used CD4+ T cells from peripheral blood mononuclear cells, collected before pregnancy. Every receptor here comes from a female donor with multiple sclerosis, enrolled in a pregnancy study. The CDR3 runs from the conserved cysteine through the conserved F or W. The D gene is left open where the match is weak. Clone size is given for some rows only: seen once, a few or many times, or a class if the clone is expanded.

length: 15; size: .; V: TRBV28; D: .; J: TRBJ1-5; CDR3: CASRAAGQNNQPQHF; DNA: TGTGCCAGCAGAGCGGCCGGACAGAACAATCAGCCCCAGCATTTT
length: 16; size: .; V: TRBV11-3; D: TRBD2; J: TRBJ2-1; CDR3: CASSPRTSGRGNEQFF; DNA: TGTGCCAGCAGCCCAAGGACTAGCGGGAGGGGTAATGAGCAGTTCTTC
length: 14; size: .; V: TRBV5-1; D: .; J: TRBJ1-5; CDR3: CASSPDSDNQPQHF; DNA: TGCGCCAGCAGCCCGGACAGCGACAATCAGCCCCAGCATTTT
length: 13; size: .; V: TRBV30; D: TRBD1; J: TRBJ1-2; CDR3: CAWRGTGVGGYTF; DNA: TGTGCCTGGAGGGGGACAGGGGTAGGCGGCTACACCTTC
length: 16; size: .; V: TRBV7-2; D: .; J: TRBJ1-5; CDR3: CASSLVTGTGYQPQHF; DNA: TGTGCCAGCAGCTTAGTAACAGGTACAGGGTACCAGCCCCAGCATTTT
length: 14; size: .; V: TRBV6-1; D: .; J: TRBJ2-7; CDR3: CASRMGAGAAGQYF; DNA: TGTGCCAGCCGAATGGGGGCGGGAGCTGCTGGGCAGTACTTC
length: 16; size: .; V: TRBV27; D: TRBD1; J: TRBJ2-7; CDR3: CASSLSGTGFFYEQYF; DNA: TGTGCCAGCAGTCTCTCCGGGACAGGGTTCTTCTACGAGCAGTACTTC
length: 14; size: .; V: TRBV30; D: TRBD1; J: TRBJ2-1; CDR3: CAWGVTGLYNEQFF; DNA: TGTGCCTGGGGGGTGACAGGGCTCTACAATGAGCAGTTCTTC
length: 15; size: .; V: TRBV5-1; D: TRBD2; J: TRBJ2-1; CDR3: CASSSLAGGPGEQFF; DNA: TGCGCCAGCAGCTCACTAGCGGGAGGGCCGGGTGAGCAGTTCTTC
length: 16; size: .; V: TRBV11-2; D: .; J: TRBJ2-2; CDR3: CASSLEGGASTGELFF; DNA: TGTGCCAGCAGCTTAGAGGGGGGAGCGAGTACCGGGGAGCTGTTTTTT
length: 15; size: .; V: TRBV7-2; D: TRBD1; J: TRBJ2-7; CDR3: CASSSRTGLWYEQYF; DNA: TGTGCCAGCAGCTCGCGGACAGGCCTCTGGTACGAGCAGTACTTC
length: 16; size: .; V: TRBV18; D: .; J: TRBJ1-1; CDR3: CASSPTVKGQRTEAFF; DNA: TGTGCCAGCTCACCAACCGTGAAGGGGCAGAGGACTGAAGCTTTCTTT
length: 16; size: .; V: TRBV5-1; D: .; J: TRBJ2-3; CDR3: CASSYGGSPLRDTQYF; DNA: TGCGCCAGCAGCTATGGAGGGAGCCCCCTTAGGGATACGCAGTATTTT
length: 15; size: .; V: TRBV27; D: TRBD1; J: TRBJ1-4; CDR3: CASSLGQSQGEKLFF; DNA: TGTGCCAGCAGTCTGGGACAGTCACAAGGTGAAAAACTGTTTTTT
length: 15; size: .; V: TRBV2; D: TRBD1; J: TRBJ1-4; CDR3: CASSFGTATNEKLFF; DNA: TGTGCCAGCAGTTTCGGGACAGCAACTAATGAAAAACTGTTTTTT
length: 14; size: .; V: TRBV4-3; D: .; J: TRBJ2-2; CDR3: CASSQDRGSGELFF; DNA: TGCGCCAGCAGCCAAGATCGGGGTAGCGGGGAGCTGTTTTTT
length: 12; size: .; V: TRBV5-1; D: TRBD1; J: TRBJ2-1; CDR3: CASSYRGDEQFF; DNA: TGCGCCAGCAGTTACAGGGGCGATGAGCAGTTCTTC
length: 14; size: .; V: TRBV23-1; D: .; J: TRBJ1-4; CDR3: CASPHRRHNEKLFF; DNA: TGCGCCAGCCCCCATCGGCGGCATAATGAAAAACTGTTTTTT
length: 13; size: .; V: TRBV7-9; D: TRBD1; J: TRBJ2-7; CDR3: CASSLTGVDEQYF; DNA: TGTGCCAGCAGCCTTACAGGGGTCGACGAGCAGTACTTC
length: 13; size: .; V: TRBV6-5; D: .; J: TRBJ1-4; CDR3: CASRDSLNEKLFF; DNA: TGTGCCAGCAGAGACAGCCTTAATGAAAAACTGTTTTTT
length: 20; size: .; V: TRBV7-5; D: .; J: TRBJ2-7; CDR3: CARSPLVPNRLAGSSYEQYF; DNA: TGTGCCAGAAGCCCTCTAGTCCCAAATCGACTAGCGGGAAGCTCCTACGAGCAGTACTTC
length: 15; size: .; V: TRBV28; D: TRBD1; J: TRBJ2-1; CDR3: CASSSSRDRGNEQFF; DNA: TGTGCCAGCAGCAGCAGCCGGGACAGGGGAAATGAGCAGTTCTTC
length: 16; size: .; V: TRBV9; D: TRBD2; J: TRBJ2-3; CDR3: CASSPWASGSTDTQYF; DNA: TGTGCCAGCAGCCCCTGGGCTAGCGGAAGCACAGATACGCAGTATTTT
length: 15; size: .; V: TRBV6-6; D: TRBD1; J: TRBJ2-7; CDR3: CASSRGQGKNYEQYF; DNA: TGTGCCAGCAGTCGGGGACAGGGGAAGAACTACGAGCAGTACTTC
length: 12; size: once; V: TRBV10-3; D: .; J: TRBJ2-5; CDR3: CAISREQETQYF; DNA: TGTGCCATCAGTCGGGAGCAAGAGACCCAGTACTTC
length: 17; size: .; V: TRBV15; D: TRBD2; J: TRBJ2-2; CDR3: CATSRDRLAGITGELFF; DNA: TGTGCCACCAGCAGAGATCGACTAGCGGGAATAACCGGGGAGCTGTTTTTT
length: 16; size: .; V: TRBV19; D: TRBD2; J: TRBJ2-5; CDR3: CASSMGSGRPEETQYF; DNA: TGTGCCAGTAGTATGGGTAGCGGGAGGCCAGAAGAGACCCAGTACTTC
length: 15; size: .; V: TRBV28; D: .; J: TRBJ1-2; CDR3: CASSLGGHNNYGYTF; DNA: TGTGCCAGCAGTTTAGGGGGACATAATAACTATGGCTACACCTTC
length: 14; size: .; V: TRBV6-5; D: .; J: TRBJ1-1; CDR3: CASSSMGLNTEAFF; DNA: TGTGCCAGCAGTTCTATGGGGCTGAACACTGAAGCTTTCTTT
length: 17; size: .; V: TRBV25-1; D: .; J: TRBJ1-2; CDR3: CASSEWGRQAGNYGYTF; DNA: TGTGCCAGCAGTGAATGGGGGCGACAGGCAGGGAACTATGGCTACACCTTC
length: 15; size: few; V: TRBV10-3; D: .; J: TRBJ2-7; CDR3: CAISPSPIGVYEQYF; DNA: TGTGCCATCAGCCCCTCCCCGATCGGGGTCTACGAGCAGTACTTC
length: 13; size: .; V: TRBV29-1; D: TRBD1; J: TRBJ2-5; CDR3: CSVGGTASETQYF; DNA: TGCAGCGTTGGAGGGACAGCTTCGGAGACCCAGTACTTC
length: 15; size: .; V: TRBV10-3; D: .; J: TRBJ2-3; CDR3: CAIRDSERLADTQYF; DNA: TGTGCCATCAGAGATAGCGAGCGACTTGCAGATACGCAGTATTTT
length: 15; size: .; V: TRBV11-1; D: .; J: TRBJ2-7; CDR3: CASSPRDGKRGEQYF; DNA: TGTGCCAGCAGCCCCCGGGACGGAAAACGGGGGGAGCAGTACTTC
length: 13; size: few; V: TRBV30; D: TRBD1; J: TRBJ2-7; CDR3: CAWSTNRGYEQYF; DNA: TGTGCCTGGAGTACAAACAGGGGTTACGAGCAGTACTTC
length: 14; size: once; V: TRBV6-1; D: TRBD1; J: TRBJ1-1; CDR3: CASSRQGGDTEAFF; DNA: TGTGCCAGCAGTAGACAGGGGGGGGACACTGAAGCTTTCTTT
length: 16; size: .; V: TRBV19; D: TRBD2; J: TRBJ2-5; CDR3: CASSPLAGGVGETQYF; DNA: TGTGCCAGTTCGCCCCTAGCGGGAGGCGTTGGTGAGACCCAGTACTTC
length: 15; size: .; V: TRBV27; D: TRBD1; J: TRBJ1-1; CDR3: CASSAPGQGARAAFF; DNA: TGTGCCAGCAGTGCCCCGGGACAGGGGGCTAGAGCAGCTTTCTTT
length: 15; size: .; V: TRBV25-1; D: .; J: TRBJ1-1; CDR3: CASSEYGGGGTEAFF; DNA: TGTGCCAGCAGTGAATACGGGGGGGGAGGCACTGAAGCTTTCTTT
length: 16; size: .; V: TRBV7-6; D: TRBD2; J: TRBJ2-7; CDR3: CASGLTSGKTTYEQYF; DNA: TGTGCCAGCGGTCTGACTAGCGGGAAAACCACCTACGAGCAGTACTTC
length: 14; size: .; V: TRBV7-2; D: TRBD2; J: TRBJ2-3; CDR3: CARFGTSLTDTQYF; DNA: TGTGCCAGATTTGGGACTAGTCTAACAGATACGCAGTATTTT
length: 15; size: .; V: TRBV28; D: TRBD1; J: TRBJ2-7; CDR3: CATFYGTGRHSEQYF; DNA: TGTGCCACCTTCTATGGGACAGGGAGACACAGCGAGCAGTACTTC
length: 12; size: .; V: TRBV11-2; D: .; J: TRBJ1-1; CDR3: CASSLEGAPAFF; DNA: TGTGCCAGCAGCTTAGAGGGAGCTCCGGCTTTCTTT
length: 15; size: once; V: TRBV19; D: TRBD1; J: TRBJ2-1; CDR3: CASSIQGVTINEQFF; DNA: TGTGCCAGTAGTATTCAGGGGGTAACAATTAATGAGCAGTTCTTC
length: 14; size: once; V: TRBV27; D: .; J: TRBJ1-1; CDR3: CASSYRVMNTEAFF; DNA: TGTGCCAGCAGTTACCGGGTCATGAACACTGAAGCTTTCTTT
length: 14; size: .; V: TRBV28; D: .; J: TRBJ2-1; CDR3: CASSLAAGNNEQFF; DNA: TGTGCCAGCAGTTTAGCGGCCGGGAACAATGAGCAGTTCTTC
length: 16; size: .; V: TRBV28; D: TRBD1; J: TRBJ2-3; CDR3: CASRGGWGQFTDTQYF; DNA: TGTGCCAGCAGGGGCGGTTGGGGACAGTTCACAGATACGCAGTATTTT
length: 14; size: once; V: TRBV19; D: TRBD1; J: TRBJ1-5; CDR3: CATGTGGPNQPQHF; DNA: TGTGCCACCGGGACAGGGGGACCTAATCAGCCCCAGCATTTT
length: 13; size: .; V: TRBV29-1; D: TRBD1; J: TRBJ1-1; CDR3: CSGLQGMGTEAFF; DNA: TGCAGCGGTCTACAGGGGATGGGCACTGAAGCTTTCTTT
length: 16; size: .; V: TRBV7-2; D: TRBD2; J: TRBJ2-1; CDR3: CASSQAQAGGFGEQFF; DNA: TGTGCCAGCAGCCAAGCACAAGCGGGAGGCTTTGGGGAGCAGTTCTTC
length: 12; size: few; V: TRBV6-4; D: .; J: TRBJ1-5; CDR3: CASSGATQPQHF; DNA: TGTGCCAGCAGTGGGGCGACTCAGCCCCAGCATTTT
length: 15; size: .; V: TRBV5-1; D: .; J: TRBJ1-5; CDR3: CASSFDAGQSQPQHF; DNA: TGCGCCAGCAGTTTCGATGCAGGTCAGAGTCAGCCCCAGCATTTT
length: 14; size: once; V: TRBV10-3; D: TRBD1; J: TRBJ2-2; CDR3: CAISTGQGEGELFF; DNA: TGTGCCATCAGTACAGGACAGGGCGAAGGGGAGCTGTTTTTT